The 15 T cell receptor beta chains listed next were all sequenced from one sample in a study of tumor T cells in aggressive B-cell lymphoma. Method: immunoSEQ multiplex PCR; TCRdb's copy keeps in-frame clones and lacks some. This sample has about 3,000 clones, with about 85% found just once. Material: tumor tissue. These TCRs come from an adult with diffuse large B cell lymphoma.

The CDR3 coding sequence is TGTGCCAGCAGCTTATACGGTACAGGGGCTGGAAACACCATATATTTT. Its protein product is CASSLYGTGAGNTIYF. The chain combines TRBV7-6 with TRBJ1-3, with 7 positions matching TRBD1. The CDR3 length is 16 residues. Germline CDR1 is SGHVS and CDR2 is FNYEAQ. V lost 2 bases and J lost 2; bases outside the gene matches: 6.

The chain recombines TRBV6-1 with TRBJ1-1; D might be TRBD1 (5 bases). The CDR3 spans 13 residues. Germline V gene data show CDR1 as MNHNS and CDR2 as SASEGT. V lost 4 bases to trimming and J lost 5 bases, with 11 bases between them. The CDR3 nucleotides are TGTGCCAGCAGTGTCGGCAGGGATACTGAAGCTTTCTTT. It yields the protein CASSVGRDTEAFF.

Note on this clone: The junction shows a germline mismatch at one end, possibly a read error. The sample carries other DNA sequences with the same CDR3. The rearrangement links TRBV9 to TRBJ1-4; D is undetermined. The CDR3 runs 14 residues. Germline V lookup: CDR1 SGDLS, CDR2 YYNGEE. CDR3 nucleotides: TGTGCCAGTAGCGTAGCCCCCAGAGGGGAAAAACTGTTTTTT. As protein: CASSVAPRGEKLFF. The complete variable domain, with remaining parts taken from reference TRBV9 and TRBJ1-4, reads DSGVTQTPKHLITATGQRVTLRCSPRSGDLSVYWYQQSLDQGLQFLIQYYNGEERAKGNILERFSAQQFPDLHSELNLSSLELGDSALYFCASSVAPRGEKLFFGSGTQLSVL.

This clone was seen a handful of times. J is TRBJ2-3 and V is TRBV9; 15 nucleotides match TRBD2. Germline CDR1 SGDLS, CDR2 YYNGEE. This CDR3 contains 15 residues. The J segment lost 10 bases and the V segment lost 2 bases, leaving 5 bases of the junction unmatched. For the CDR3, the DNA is TGTGCCAGCAGCGTCGGGACTAGCGGGGGGTCGGCGCAGTATTTT. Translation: CASSVGTSGGSAQYF.

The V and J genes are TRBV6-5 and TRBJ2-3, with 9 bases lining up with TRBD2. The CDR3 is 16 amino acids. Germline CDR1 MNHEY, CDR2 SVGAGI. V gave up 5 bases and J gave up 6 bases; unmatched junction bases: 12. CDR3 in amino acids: CASSHLAGAPSDTQYF. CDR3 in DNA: TGTGCCAGCAGTCACTTAGCGGGGGCCCCCTCGGATACGCAGTATTTT.

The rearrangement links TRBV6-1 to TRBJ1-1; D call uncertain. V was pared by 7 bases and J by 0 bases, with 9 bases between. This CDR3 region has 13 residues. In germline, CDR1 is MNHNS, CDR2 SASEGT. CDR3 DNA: TGTGCCAGCACATCGGTTATGAACACTGAAGCTTTCTTT. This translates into CASTSVMNTEAFF.

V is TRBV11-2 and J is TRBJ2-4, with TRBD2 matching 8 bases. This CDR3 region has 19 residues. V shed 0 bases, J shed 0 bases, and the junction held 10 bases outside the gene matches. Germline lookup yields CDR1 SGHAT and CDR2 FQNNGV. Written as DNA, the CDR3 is TGTGCCAGCAGCTTAGATGAGGTTAGCGGGGATTTAGCCAAAAACATTCAGTACTTC. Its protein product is CASSLDEVSGDLAKNIQYF.

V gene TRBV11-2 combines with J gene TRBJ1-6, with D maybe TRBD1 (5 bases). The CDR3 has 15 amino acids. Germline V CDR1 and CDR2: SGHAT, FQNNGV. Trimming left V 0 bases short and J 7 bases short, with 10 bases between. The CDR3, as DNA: TGTGCCAGCAGCTTAGATGGGGGGAGAAATTCACCCCTCCACTTT. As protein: CASSLDGGRNSPLHF.

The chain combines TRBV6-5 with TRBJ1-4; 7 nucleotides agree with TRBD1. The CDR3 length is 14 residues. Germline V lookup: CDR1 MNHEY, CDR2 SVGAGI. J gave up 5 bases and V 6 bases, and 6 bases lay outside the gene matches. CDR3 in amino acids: CASSSGQKNEKLFF. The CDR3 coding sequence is TGTGCCAGCAGCTCGGGACAGAAAAATGAAAAACTGTTTTTT.

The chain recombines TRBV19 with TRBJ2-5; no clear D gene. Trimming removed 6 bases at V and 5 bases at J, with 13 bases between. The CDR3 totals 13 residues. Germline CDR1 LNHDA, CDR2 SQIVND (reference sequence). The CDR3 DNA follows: TGTGCCAGTAGGAGCAGGAAACTCGAGACCCAGTACTTC. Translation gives CASRSRKLETQYF.

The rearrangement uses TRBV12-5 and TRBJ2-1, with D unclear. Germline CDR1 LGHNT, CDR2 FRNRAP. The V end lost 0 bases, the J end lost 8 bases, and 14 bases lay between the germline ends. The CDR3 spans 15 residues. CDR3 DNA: TGTGCTAGTGGTTTGGTACAGATGGGTAACTATGAGCAGTTCTTC. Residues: CASGLVQMGNYEQFF.

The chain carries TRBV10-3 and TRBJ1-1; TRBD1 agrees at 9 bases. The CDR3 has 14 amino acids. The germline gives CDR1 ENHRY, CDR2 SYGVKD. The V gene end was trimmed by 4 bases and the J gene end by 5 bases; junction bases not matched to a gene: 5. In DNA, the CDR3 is TGTGCCATCAGTGCCGTGACAGGGGGGACTGAAGCTTTCTTT. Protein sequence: CAISAVTGGTEAFF.

The CDR3 protein is CASSQESASGGYFQETQYF. CDR3 nucleotide sequence: TGTGCCAGCAGCCAAGAGTCGGCTAGCGGGGGGTACTTCCAAGAGACCCAGTACTTC. The chain has TRBV4-2 and TRBJ2-5; 11 bases agree with TRBD2. Germline assignment: CDR1 LGHNA and CDR2 YNFKEQ. V lost 0 bases, J lost 1 base, and 10 bases stayed unmatched. The CDR3 totals 19 residues.

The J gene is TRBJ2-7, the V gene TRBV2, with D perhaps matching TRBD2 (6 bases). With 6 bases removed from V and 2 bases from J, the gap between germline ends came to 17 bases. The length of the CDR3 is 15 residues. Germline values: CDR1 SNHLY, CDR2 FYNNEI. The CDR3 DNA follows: TGTGCCAGCAGCGGAGGGCTGCTGACAACCTACGAGCAGTACTTC. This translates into CASSGGLLTTYEQYF. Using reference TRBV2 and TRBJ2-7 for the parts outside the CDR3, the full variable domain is EPEVTQTPSHQVTQMGQEVILRCVPISNHLYFYWYRQILGQKVEFLVSFYNNEISEKSEIFDDQFSVERPDGSNFTLKIRSTKLEDSAMYFCASSGGLLTTYEQYFGPGTRLTVT.

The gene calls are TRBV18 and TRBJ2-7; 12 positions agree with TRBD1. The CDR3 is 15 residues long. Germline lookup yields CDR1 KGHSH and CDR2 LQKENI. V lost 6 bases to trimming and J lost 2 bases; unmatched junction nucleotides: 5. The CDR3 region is CASSQGQGAAYEQYF. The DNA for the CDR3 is TGTGCCAGCTCCCAGGGACAGGGGGCAGCCTACGAGCAGTACTTC.